What follows are 16 T cell receptor beta chains derived from one specimen sequenced in a study of T cell responses to AZD1222 COVID-19 vaccine. The assay was immunoSEQ multiplex PCR, and TCRdb's table has in-frame clones only and misses some. Here the sample spans about 69,000 clones, less than 90% being singletons. Source: peripheral blood, taken 28 days after the second AZD1222 dose. The receptors originated from an adult who received the AZD1222 COVID-19 vaccine.

The sample holds one count of this clone. It is likely a read error, because the conserved phenylalanine at the end of the CDR3 is missing. No DNA is shown, since the ends of the CDR3 on it are uncertain; the CDR3 is the one TCRdb lists. This rearrangement joins TRBV6-5 to TRBJ2-4; whether TRBD1, the table's D call, matches the DNA was not checked. Germline lookup yields CDR1 MNHEY and CDR2 SVGAGI. 11 amino acids form the CDR3, both terminal residues included. CDR3 in amino acids: CATSKVGTGFS.

The V call is TRBV9, the J call TRBJ2-7, with D tentatively TRBD2 (5 bases). The V and J ends lost 1 base and 3 bases respectively, with 11 bases between them. CDR1 is SGDLS and CDR2 is YYNGEE in the germline V gene. The CDR3 runs 14 residues. The CDR3 region is CASSVSIANYEQYF. CDR3 nucleotide sequence: TGTGCCAGCAGCGTATCCATAGCGAACTACGAGCAGTACTTC.

V is TRBV6-5 and J is TRBJ2-1; the D gene is possibly TRBD1 (6 bases). There are 14 residues in the CDR3. Trimming removed 5 bases from V and 5 bases from J, with 13 bases in between. The V gene's germline CDR1 is MNHEY and CDR2 SVGAGI. CDR3 bases: TGTGCCAGCAGTCCCAGGGGTTGGGACAATGAGCAGTTCTTC. Amino acids: CASSPRGWDNEQFF.

The chain employs TRBV5-1 and TRBJ2-3; a weak D match, TRBD2 (6 bases). The CDR3 sequence is 15 residues long. The germline gives CDR1 SGHRS, CDR2 YFSETQ. V lost 4 bases, J lost 6 bases, and 18 bases lay in between. The CDR3 DNA is TGCGCCAGCAGCGGGCTGACTAGTATGGGCGATACGCAGTATTTT. Residues: CASSGLTSMGDTQYF.

This clone was found once. The genes are TRBV5-6 and TRBJ1-2, with D maybe TRBD1 (6 bases). CDR1 and CDR2 from the germline V gene are SGHDT and YYEEEE. Trimming removed 3 bases from V and 4 bases from J, with 22 bases in between. The CDR3 consists of 17 residues. The CDR3 loop reads CASSSGADRFSAYGYTF. The CDR3 nucleotides read TGTGCCAGCAGCTCGGGGGCAGACAGGTTCTCGGCCTATGGCTACACCTTC. Variable domain in full (rest from reference TRBV5-6 and TRBJ1-2): DAGVTQSPTHLIKTRGQQVTLRCSPKSGHDTVSWYQQALGQGPQFIFQYYEEEERQRGNFPDRFSGHQFPNYSSELNVNALLLGDSALYLCASSSGADRFSAYGYTFGSGTRLTVV.

The chain recombines TRBV30 with TRBJ2-3; D unclear. The CDR3 length is 15 residues. V shed 2 bases and J shed 3 bases, with 15 bases lying between them. Germline values: CDR1 GTSNPN, CDR2 SVGIG (reference sequence). In nucleotides, the CDR3 is TGTGCCTGGAGTATGAACGGATTCAAGACAGATACGCAGTATTTT. Protein sequence: CAWSMNGFKTDTQYF.

The V gene is TRBV2, the J gene TRBJ2-1; D is possibly TRBD2 (6 bases). The CDR3 length is 14 residues. Trimming took 8 bases from V and 8 from J, leaving 19 bases between them. The germline V gene encodes CDR1 SNHLY and CDR2 FYNNEI. Written as DNA, the CDR3 is TGTGCCAGCGTTCCATCGGGTCCTAGCGATGAGCAGTTCTTC. It specifies CASVPSGPSDEQFF.

The chain joins TRBV7-2 to TRBJ1-2; 8 positions agree with TRBD1. This CDR3 comprises 15 residues. The germline CDR1 and CDR2 sequences are SGHTA and FQGNSA. Trimming at V came to 1 base and at J to 8 bases, leaving 9 bases not matched to a gene. CDR3 DNA: TGTGCCAGCAGCTTAGATACCCGGGACAGGCGCGGCTACACCTTC. Translation gives CASSLDTRDRRGYTF.

This chain links TRBV5-1 with TRBJ2-3; D is tentatively TRBD1 or TRBD2 (5 bases each). The germline gives CDR1 SGHRS, CDR2 YFSETQ. With 2 bases removed from V and 0 bases from J, the gap between germline ends came to 13 bases. This CDR3 contains 16 residues. CDR3 residues: CASSLRQRTSTDTQYF. The CDR3 coding sequence is TGCGCCAGCAGCTTACGACAGCGGACTAGCACAGATACGCAGTATTTT.

This clone showed up many times. The chain is built from TRBV4-2 and TRBJ2-3; 13 nucleotides line up with TRBD2. From germline, CDR1 is LGHNA and CDR2 YNFKEQ. The CDR3 extends over 17 amino acids. The V gene end was trimmed by 3 bases and the J gene end by 5 bases; junction bases not matched to a gene: 8. As DNA, the CDR3 is TGTGCCAGCAGCCACCCTCCGGGACTAGCGGGAAGAGATACGCAGTATTTT. This sequence encodes CASSHPPGLAGRDTQYF.

This sequence joins TRBV2 and TRBJ2-5, with 9 bases that match TRBD2. The germline V gene has CDR1 SNHLY and CDR2 FYNNEI. The CDR3 runs 17 residues. Trimming at V came to 7 bases and at J to 5 bases, leaving 17 bases not matched to a gene. The CDR3 protein is CASNRMGSGRSRETQYF. The DNA of the CDR3 is TGTGCCAGCAATAGGATGGGGAGCGGGAGGTCGCGGGAGACCCAGTACTTC. Looking up the rest from reference TRBV2 and TRBJ2-5 gives the full variable domain: EPEVTQTPSHQVTQMGQEVILRCVPISNHLYFYWYRQILGQKVEFLVSFYNNEISEKSEIFDDQFSVERPDGSNFTLKIRSTKLEDSAMYFCASNRMGSGRSRETQYFGPGTRLLVL.

The rearrangement uses TRBV3-1 (or the pseudogene TRBV3-2) and TRBJ2-5; 13 bases are shared with TRBD2. Looked up from germline, CDR1 is LGHDT and CDR2 is YNNKEL (reference sequence). The J segment lost 2 bases and the V segment lost 5 bases, leaving 8 bases of the junction unmatched. This CDR3 contains 17 residues. In DNA form, the CDR3 reads TGTGCCAGCAGCAAACGACTAGCGGGGGGTAAGCAAGAGACCCAGTACTTC. Translation: CASSKRLAGGKQETQYF.

The CDR3 spells CASSGQGLASYEQYF. The CDR3, as DNA: TGTGCCAGCAGCGGCCAGGGTTTGGCCTCCTACGAGCAGTACTTC. The chain has TRBV27 and TRBJ2-7, with D possibly matching TRBD1 (5 bases). This CDR3 contains 15 residues. V lost 6 bases and J 0 bases, leaving 15 bases between the germline ends. Germline lookup yields CDR1 MNHEY and CDR2 SMNVEV (reference sequence).

The rearrangement links TRBV19 to TRBJ2-2; TRBD2 aligns across 15 bases. The length of the CDR3 is 17 residues. The junction had 7 bases not matched to a gene; V was cut back by 7 bases and J by 4 bases. Germline V gene lookup returns CDR1 LNHDA and CDR2 SQIVND (reference sequence). The CDR3 reads CASNPGLAGGVTGELFF. Written as DNA, the CDR3 is TGTGCCAGTAACCCAGGACTAGCGGGAGGGGTCACCGGGGAGCTGTTTTTT.

The gene calls are TRBV9 and TRBJ2-1; possibly TRBD1 for D (5 bases). The CDR3 totals 14 residues. The germline gives CDR1 SGDLS, CDR2 YYNGEE. With 0 bases removed from V and 8 bases from J, the gap between germline ends came to 12 bases. The CDR3 bases are TGTGCCAGCAGCGTAGAAGGGGTTTTGGATGAGCAGTTCTTC. It specifies CASSVEGVLDEQFF.

The sample holds a few counts of this clone. This chain connects TRBV6-5 to TRBJ2-7, with 8 positions matching TRBD1. Germline V gene lookup returns CDR1 MNHEY and CDR2 SVGAGI. The V segment lost 5 bases and the J segment 0 bases; nucleotides outside the gene matches: 6. CDR3 length equals 15 residues. The CDR3 nucleotides read TGTGCCAGCAGTATTCAGGGGGCCTTCTCCTACGAGCAGTACTTC. Amino acids: CASSIQGAFSYEQYF.